Listed below are T cell receptor beta chains from one sample, sequenced in a study of cytomegalovirus exposure and HLA in healthy donors. Here immunoSEQ multiplex PCR was the method, and the copy in TCRdb shows in-frame clones only, minus some. The sample shows roughly 80,000 clones, more than 50% of them seen only once. Sequencing used PBMCs. The receptors shown here come from a male donor in good health and CMV-seropositive. Both conserved end residues are part of each CDR3. The size entry is marked missing in some rows and otherwise reads once, few, many or a size class.

v_gene,abundance,j_gene,CDR3aa
TRBV7-9,-,TRBJ2-2,CASSFPGLNTGELFF
TRBV28,-,TRBJ2-5,CASSLDRGETQYF
TRBV7-2,-,TRBJ1-3,CASSSQGSGRNTIYF
TRBV4-1,once,TRBJ2-2,CASSQDRSGLRANTGELFF
TRBV28,-,TRBJ1-5,CASSSFQGALRQPQHF
TRBV27,once,TRBJ1-4,CASSSPREKLFF
TRBV30,-,TRBJ1-6,CAWSDSRNSPLHF
TRBV5-4,-,TRBJ1-1,CASSLGGGLNTEAFF
TRBV7-9,medium-sized,TRBJ1-6,CASSPAGQGFSPLHF
TRBV27,-,TRBJ2-1,CASSSGQTLYNEQFF
TRBV2,-,TRBJ1-5,CASRGDRGRQQPQHF
TRBV15,-,TRBJ1-6,CATSAPGFYNSPLHF
TRBV7-8,-,TRBJ2-2,CASIPRRDWTGELFF
TRBV7-2,-,TRBJ2-7,CASSQGQGQGYEQYF
TRBV7-9,-,TRBJ2-2,CASSPRLDRVYTGELFF
TRBV11-2,-,TRBJ2-1,CASSLEGTGSVREQFF
TRBV4-2,-,TRBJ1-5,CASSQQGASQPQHF
TRBV7-9,-,TRBJ2-7,CASGRELDYEQYF
TRBV4-3,-,TRBJ2-6,CASSQDRGGSVLTF
TRBV5-4,-,TRBJ2-5,CASSLEDRRETQYF
TRBV15,-,TRBJ1-1,CATSRDRTGNTEAFF
TRBV13,-,TRBJ2-3,CASSSRLAPDTQYF